The 31 T cell receptor beta chains presented below share a single source sample, sequenced in a study of naive and memory T cell subsets. The SP2 primer and nested alpha and beta constant region primers amplified ligated cDNA in four rounds. TCRdb called the UMI-ligation and nested PCR reads again in MiXCR, with one record for every CDR3 protein. This table holds around 31,000 distinct CDR3 sequences, roughly 6.6% found once. As to treatment: skin biopsy from PPD injection site in Mantoux-positive individual. The library had UMIs added by 3' ligation of an oligonucleotide to TCR cDNA. Sequences were derived from skin, sampled from a tuberculin skin test site. These receptors were obtained from an adult in good health.

This clonotype was seen only once. One base away lies a much larger clone, so this may be a sequencing read error. The chain uses TRBV13 and TRBJ1-2, with a weak D call TRBD1 (5 bases). The germline gives CDR1 PRHDT, CDR2 FYEKMQ (reference sequence). Deletions cut 0 bases from V and 0 bases from J, with 8 bases between. The CDR3 loop spans 15 amino acids. CDR3 amino acids: CASSLGQGTNYGYTF. In nucleotides, the CDR3 is TGTGCCAGCAGCTTAGGCCAGGGCACTAACTATGGCTACACCTTC.

The table lists this clonotype with many counts. This chain links TRBV6-2 or TRBV6-3 with TRBJ2-5, with 7 bases fitting TRBD1. Germline values: CDR1 MNHEY, CDR2 SVGEGT. The length of the CDR3 is 14 residues. The V gene end was trimmed by 6 bases and the J gene end by 4 bases; junction bases not matched to a gene: 8. CDR3 nucleotide sequence: TGTGCCAGCAGCCCGACAGGGCGGAGAGAGACCCAGTACTTC. This sequence encodes CASSPTGRRETQYF.

This clonotype was observed at least ten times. This sequence joins TRBV6-5 and TRBJ1-5; D gene ambiguous. From germline, CDR1 is MNHEY and CDR2 SVGAGI. The CDR3 spans 14 residues. V gave up 6 bases and J gave up 0 bases, with 9 bases separating them. CDR3 sequence reads: CASRSGYSNQPQHF. In nucleotides, the CDR3 is TGTGCCAGCAGATCGGGTTATAGCAATCAGCCCCAGCATTTT.

This clonotype has a count of ten or more. The chain uses TRBV12-3 or TRBV12-4 and TRBJ1-2; perhaps TRBD1 as D (5 bases). The CDR3 length is 15 residues. Trimming took 0 bases from V and 6 from J, leaving 14 bases between them. The CDR3 sequence: CASSLAGQAFHGYTF. CDR3 DNA: TGTGCCAGCAGTTTAGCGGGGCAGGCGTTTCATGGCTACACCTTC.

CDR3 protein: CASKDPGRRSDGYTF. The CDR3 DNA reads TGTGCCAGTAAAGATCCGGGACGGCGTTCGGATGGCTACACCTTC. The genes are TRBV28 and TRBJ1-2; possibly TRBD1 for D (5 bases). CDR3 size: 15 residues. With 9 bases removed from V and 6 bases from J, the gap between germline ends came to 23 bases. Germline assignment: CDR1 MDHEN and CDR2 SYDVKM.

Ten or more counts support this clonotype. The gene calls are TRBV29-1 and TRBJ2-7, with 10 bases fitting TRBD1. After removal of 6 bases from V and 3 bases from J, the junction contained 11 bases not matched to a gene. CDR3 length equals 15 residues. Germline V gene sequence: CDR1 SQVTM, CDR2 ANQGSEA. CDR3 sequence reads: CSVEWTGGDNYEQYF. The CDR3 region has the DNA TGCAGCGTCGAATGGACAGGGGGTGATAACTACGAGCAGTACTTC.

The chain uses TRBV6-4 and TRBJ2-3; 10 bases are shared with TRBD2. The trim removed 5 bases at V and 4 bases at J, leaving 6 bases unmatched. The CDR3 extends over 15 amino acids. Per germline, CDR1 MRHNA and CDR2 SNTAGT. The CDR3 spells CASSRSGGGSDTQYF. The DNA of the CDR3 is TGTGCCAGCAGTCGAAGCGGGGGGGGGTCAGATACGCAGTATTTT.

This clonotype came up many times. This sequence joins TRBV20-1 and TRBJ1-2; D remains unclear. CDR3 length: 9 residues. V was cut by 4 bases and J by 8 bases, with 5 bases left in between. Looked up from germline, CDR1 is DFQATT and CDR2 is SNEGSKA (reference sequence). The DNA of the CDR3 is TGCAGTGCTACTCCCGGCTACACCTTC. As protein: CSATPGYTF.

This clonotype was seen many times. This chain connects TRBV5-5 to TRBJ2-1; D perhaps matches TRBD1 (5 bases). Germline V lookup: CDR1 SGHKS, CDR2 YYEKEE (reference sequence). V was pared by 5 bases and J by 0 bases, with 12 bases between. CDR3 length equals 15 residues. The CDR3 loop reads CASRSTGSSYNEQFF. The CDR3 DNA reads TGTGCCAGCAGATCCACAGGTAGCTCCTACAATGAGCAGTTCTTC. Full variable domain (rest looked up from reference TRBV5-5 and TRBJ2-1): DAGVTQSPTHLIKTRGQQVTLRCSPISGHKSVSWYQQVLGQGPQFIFQYYEKEERGRGNFPDRFSARQFPNYSSELNVNALLLGDSALYLCASRSTGSSYNEQFFGPGTRLTVL.

The V call is TRBV27, the J call TRBJ2-1, with D maybe TRBD1 (6 bases). V lost 5 bases and J 4 bases, leaving 6 bases between the germline ends. Germline-derived CDR1 and CDR2 are MNHEY and SMNVEV (reference sequence). The CDR3 consists of 12 residues. The CDR3 DNA is TGTGCCAGCAGTGGGACATACAATGAGCAGTTCTTC. This gives the protein CASSGTYNEQFF.

In its sample, this clonotype ranks as medium-sized. The chain recombines TRBV5-1 with TRBJ2-7; TRBD1 aligns across 10 bases. From germline, CDR1 is SGHRS and CDR2 YFSETQ. Germline trimming cut 3 bases from V and 6 bases from J; bases unmatched to any gene: 6. The CDR3 runs 14 residues. The CDR3 here is CASSYGQGVREQYF. CDR3 nucleotides: TGCGCCAGCAGCTACGGACAGGGGGTTCGCGAGCAGTACTTC.

Within the sample, this clonotype is medium-sized. The V and J genes are TRBV7-2 and TRBJ2-2; D is perhaps TRBD2 (6 bases). This CDR3 has 13 residues. Per the germline V gene, CDR1 is SGHTA and CDR2 is FQGNSA. The germline V and J ends were trimmed by 6 bases and 6 bases, with 11 bases remaining between them. DNA for the CDR3: TGTGCCAGCAGTAGGGACTTCTCCGGGGAGCTGTTTTTT. It encodes CASSRDFSGELFF.

This clonotype was recorded many times. V usage is TRBV7-3 and J usage is TRBJ1-6; possible D gene TRBD1, 6 bases. Germline V gene lookup returns CDR1 SGHTA and CDR2 FQGTGA. V lost 4 bases to trimming and J lost 7 bases, with 11 bases between them. There are 14 residues in the CDR3. The chain's CDR3 is CASSSGTNNSPLHF. CDR3 DNA: TGTGCCAGCAGCTCCGGGACAAACAATTCACCCCTCCACTTT.

This clonotype was counted many times. This rearrangement joins TRBV7-9 to TRBJ2-5; the match to TRBD1 covers 8 bases. The CDR3 has 16 residues. Losses at the gene ends were 5 bases for V and 5 bases for J; bases not matched to a gene: 13. CDR1 is SEHNR, CDR2 FQNEAQ, per germline (reference sequence). CDR3 residues: CASSPGQGETAETQYF. CDR3 DNA sequence: TGTGCCAGCAGCCCCGGACAGGGAGAAACGGCGGAGACCCAGTACTTC.

This clonotype was recorded many times. The V gene is TRBV7-2, the J gene TRBJ2-2; no reliable D call. V was trimmed by 5 bases and J by 4 bases, leaving 8 bases between them. Germline assignment: CDR1 SGHTA and CDR2 FQGNSA. This CDR3 contains 13 residues. In DNA form, the CDR3 reads TGTGCCAGCAGCCCGAGGACCACCGGGGAGCTGTTTTTT. Amino acid sequence: CASSPRTTGELFF.

This clonotype appeared many times. The J gene is TRBJ2-1, the V gene TRBV20-1, with 9 positions matching TRBD2. Looked up from germline, CDR1 is DFQATT and CDR2 is SNEGSKA (reference sequence). Trimming cost V 6 bases and J 3 bases; bases outside gene matches: 6. The CDR3 covers 14 residues. In DNA, the CDR3 is TGCAGTGCACAAGCGGGGGGATTCTACAATGAGCAGTTCTTC. Translation gives CSAQAGGFYNEQFF.

V is TRBV20-1 and J is TRBJ1-5; 9 positions agree with TRBD1. CDR3 length equals 15 residues. J lost 1 base, V lost 5 bases, and 6 bases had no gene match. Germline CDR1 and CDR2: DFQATT and SNEGSKA (reference sequence). The CDR3 region is CSAGRQGGSNQPQHF. Here the CDR3 DNA reads TGCAGTGCTGGACGACAGGGGGGGAGCAATCAGCCCCAGCATTTT.

This clonotype occurred a few times. V usage is TRBV6-1 and J usage is TRBJ1-2, with unresolved D. The CDR3 is made up of 13 amino acids. CDR1 is MNHNS and CDR2 is SASEGT in the germline V gene. V was pared by 7 bases and J by 4 bases, with 13 bases between. The CDR3 sequence: CASIQERFYGYTF. In DNA, the CDR3 is TGTGCCAGCATCCAGGAGCGCTTCTATGGCTACACCTTC.

Turning to this clonotype: One end of the junction fails to match germline, which may point to a read error. This chain connects TRBV6-6 to TRBJ2-5, with TRBD2 as a possible D gene (6 bases). This CDR3 contains 12 residues. CDR1 and CDR2 (germline): MNHNY, SVGAGI (reference sequence). CDR3 in amino acids: CASSYSEGFTGF. In nucleotides, the CDR3 is TGTGCCAGCAGTTACTCGGAGGGGTTTACGGGCTTC.

The chain employs TRBV2 and TRBJ1-4; 11 bases are shared with TRBD1. The V gene's germline CDR1 is SNHLY and CDR2 FYNNEI. The length of the CDR3 is 18 residues. Germline trimming cut 8 bases from V and 2 bases from J; bases unmatched to any gene: 13. The CDR3 loop reads CASRSGTGGRWTNEKLFF. CDR3 nucleotide sequence: TGTGCCAGCCGTTCCGGGACAGGGGGAAGGTGGACTAATGAAAAACTGTTTTTT.

This clonotype was observed many times. V and J are TRBV7-2 and TRBJ1-1; TRBD1 agrees at 7 bases. With V trimmed by 5 bases and J by 5 bases, 8 bases remained unmatched. The CDR3 runs to 14 residues. In germline, CDR1 is SGHTA, CDR2 FQGNSA. The CDR3 region has the DNA TGTGCCAGCAGCCACCAGGGGGTTCTGACTGAAGCTTTCTTT. Translated: CASSHQGVLTEAFF.

This clonotype was seen many times. V is TRBV19 and J is TRBJ1-5, with D hard to call. The CDR3 covers 14 residues. Trimming took 9 bases from V and 4 from J, leaving 16 bases between them. Germline loops: CDR1 LNHDA, CDR2 SQIVND (reference sequence). For the CDR3, the DNA is TGTGCCAGCCGAACCCTTGATTATAATCAGCCCCAGCATTTT. Protein product: CASRTLDYNQPQHF.

The V and J genes are TRBV7-2 and TRBJ1-5; possibly TRBD1 for D (5 bases). The CDR3 loop spans 17 amino acids. Germline V gene sequence: CDR1 SGHTA, CDR2 FQGNSA. V was trimmed by 5 bases and J by 4 bases, leaving 21 bases between them. The CDR3 bases are TGTGCCAGCAGCCCCGACAGTCCTGGTCCGCTTAATCAGCCCCAGCATTTT. Protein: CASSPDSPGPLNQPQHF.

There are many counts of this clonotype. The V call is TRBV6-2 or TRBV6-3, the J call TRBJ2-7; 8 positions agree with TRBD1. Germline V gives CDR1 MNHEY, CDR2 SVGEGT. Losses at the gene ends were 3 bases for V and 4 bases for J; bases not matched to a gene: 8. The CDR3 is made up of 15 amino acids. CDR3 nucleotide sequence: TGTGCCAGCAGTTATGCCGGGACAGGCGTTTACGAGCAGTACTTC. Translated, it gives CASSYAGTGVYEQYF.

This clonotype appeared a few times. A much larger clone differs by one base, so this may be a read error. V gene TRBV29-1 combines with J gene TRBJ1-1; 7 bases match TRBD1. The J segment lost 1 base and the V segment lost 3 bases, leaving 11 bases of the junction unmatched. Germline assignment: CDR1 SQVTM and CDR2 ANQGSEA. The CDR3 sequence is 16 residues long. CDR3 sequence (DNA): TGCAGCGTTGAGGCTGGTATGGGACAGCGGAACACTGAAGCTTTCTTT. As protein: CSVEAGMGQRNTEAFF.

This clonotype was found many times. The V call is TRBV5-1, the J call TRBJ2-7; D remains unclear. Trimming cost V 2 bases and J 4 bases, with 10 bases left between them. There are 13 residues in the CDR3. Germline V gene data show CDR1 as SGHRS and CDR2 as YFSETQ. CDR3 coding DNA: TGCGCCAGCAGCTTAACCACTACTTACGAGCAGTACTTC. This encodes CASSLTTTYEQYF.

Notes on this clonotype: One end of the junction fails to match germline, which may point to a read error. The chain joins TRBV3-1 to TRBJ2-3; no clear D. CDR3 length: 13 amino acids. Germline V lookup: CDR1 LGHDT, CDR2 YNNKEL (reference sequence). The CDR3 DNA reads TGTACCAGCAGCCACGACCTTGGGAATACGCAGTATTTT. Protein: CTSSHDLGNTQYF.

A word on this clonotype: Just one base apart from a much larger clone, this may be a read error. CDR3 residues: CARSQYSGGAHNEQFF. The CDR3 bases are TGTGCCAGAAGCCAATATAGCGGGGGGGCCCACAATGAGCAGTTCTTC. The rearrangement uses TRBV7-9 and TRBJ2-1, with 11 bases matching TRBD2. V gave up 9 bases and J gave up 5 bases; unmatched junction bases: 12. From germline, CDR1 is SEHNR and CDR2 FQNEAQ (reference sequence). This CDR3 spans 16 amino acids.

Many counts were recorded for this clonotype. The chain couples TRBV2 to TRBJ2-6; the match to TRBD1 covers 9 bases. Germline V gene lookup returns CDR1 SNHLY and CDR2 FYNNEI. This CDR3 is 17 amino acids long. V was pared by 5 bases and J by 1 base, with 6 bases of the junction left unmatched. The CDR3 sequence: CASSPLGTGSGANVLTF. CDR3 in DNA: TGTGCCAGCAGTCCCCTAGGGACAGGGTCTGGGGCCAACGTCCTGACTTTC. Drawing the rest from reference TRBV2 and TRBJ2-6, the complete variable domain is EPEVTQTPSHQVTQMGQEVILRCVPISNHLYFYWYRQILGQKVEFLVSFYNNEISEKSEIFDDQFSVERPDGSNFTLKIRSTKLEDSAMYFCASSPLGTGSGANVLTFGAGSRLTVL.

This clonotype was counted at least ten times. This chain joins TRBV18 and TRBJ2-5; no firm D call. V lost 4 bases, J lost 1 base, and 7 bases lay in between. The CDR3 sequence is 13 residues long. The germline V gene has CDR1 KGHSH and CDR2 LQKENI. CDR3 coding DNA: TGTGCCAGCTCACAGTTAAGCCAAGAGACCCAGTACTTC. Translation gives CASSQLSQETQYF.

This clonotype was picked up many times. The genes are TRBV12-3 or TRBV12-4 and TRBJ2-3, with 7 bases that match TRBD1. The CDR3 runs 15 residues. J gave up 2 bases and V 6 bases, and 8 bases lay outside the gene matches. The CDR3 loop reads CASSQKQGITDTQYF. The DNA of the CDR3 is TGTGCCAGCAGCCAGAAACAGGGGATCACAGATACGCAGTATTTT.